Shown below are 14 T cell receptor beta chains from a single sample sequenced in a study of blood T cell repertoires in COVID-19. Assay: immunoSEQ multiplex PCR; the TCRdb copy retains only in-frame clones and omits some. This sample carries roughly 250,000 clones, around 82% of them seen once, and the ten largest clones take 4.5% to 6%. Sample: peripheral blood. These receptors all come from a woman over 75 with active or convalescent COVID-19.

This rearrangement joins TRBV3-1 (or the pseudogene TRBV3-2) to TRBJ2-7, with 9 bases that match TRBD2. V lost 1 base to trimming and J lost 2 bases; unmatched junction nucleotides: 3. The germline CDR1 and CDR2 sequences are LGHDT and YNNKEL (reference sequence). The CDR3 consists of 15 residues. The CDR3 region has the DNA TGTGCCAGCAGCCAAGTTAGCGGGGGCCCCTACGAGCAGTACTTC. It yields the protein CASSQVSGGPYEQYF.

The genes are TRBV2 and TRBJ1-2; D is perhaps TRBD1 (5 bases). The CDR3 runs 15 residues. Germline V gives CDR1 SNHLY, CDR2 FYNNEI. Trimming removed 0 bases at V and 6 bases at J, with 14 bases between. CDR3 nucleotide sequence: TGTGCCAGCAGTGAAGCCAGAGGCGCGGGGCATGGCTACACCTTC. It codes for CASSEARGAGHGYTF.

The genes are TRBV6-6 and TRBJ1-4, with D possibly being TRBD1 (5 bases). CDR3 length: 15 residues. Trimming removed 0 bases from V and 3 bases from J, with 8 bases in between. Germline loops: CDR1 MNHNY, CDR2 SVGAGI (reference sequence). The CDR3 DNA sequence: TGTGCCAGCAGTTACTCGGGGGGTTCTAATGAAAAACTGTTTTTT. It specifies CASSYSGGSNEKLFF.

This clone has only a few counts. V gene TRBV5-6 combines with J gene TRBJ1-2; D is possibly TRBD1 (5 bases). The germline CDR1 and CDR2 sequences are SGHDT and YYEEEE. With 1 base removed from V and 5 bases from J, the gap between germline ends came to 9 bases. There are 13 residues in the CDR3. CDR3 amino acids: CASSLSGTYGYTF. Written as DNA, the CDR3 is TGTGCCAGCAGCTTGTCAGGGACTTATGGCTACACCTTC.

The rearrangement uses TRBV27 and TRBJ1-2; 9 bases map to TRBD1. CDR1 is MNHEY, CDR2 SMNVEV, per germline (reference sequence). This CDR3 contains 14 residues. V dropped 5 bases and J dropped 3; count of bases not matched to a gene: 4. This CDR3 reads CASSGGQGYYGYTF. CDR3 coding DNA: TGTGCCAGCAGTGGGGGACAGGGCTACTATGGCTACACCTTC.

Here the CDR3 DNA reads TGTGCCAGCAGCCAGAGGGTTTCTTACGAGCAGTACTTC. It translates to CASSQRVSYEQYF. The chain employs TRBV7-9 and TRBJ2-7; a weak D match, TRBD2 (5 bases). The CDR3 has 13 residues. V lost 5 bases to trimming and J lost 4 bases, with 12 bases between them. Germline-derived CDR1 and CDR2 are SEHNR and FQNEAQ (reference sequence).

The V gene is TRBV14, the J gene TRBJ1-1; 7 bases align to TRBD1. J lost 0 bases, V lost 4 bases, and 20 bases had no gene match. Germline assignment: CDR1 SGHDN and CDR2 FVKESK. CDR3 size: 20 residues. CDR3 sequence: CASSLSPGQTFYLMNTEAFF. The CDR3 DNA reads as TGTGCCAGCAGCCTATCACCGGGACAGACATTCTACCTGATGAACACTGAAGCTTTCTTT.

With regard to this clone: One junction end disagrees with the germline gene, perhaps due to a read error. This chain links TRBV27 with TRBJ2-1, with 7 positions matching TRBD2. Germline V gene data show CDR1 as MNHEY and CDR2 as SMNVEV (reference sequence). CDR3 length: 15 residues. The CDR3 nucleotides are TGTGCCAGCAGTCTATCTAGCGGAACCTACAATGAGCAGTTCTTC. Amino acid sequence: CASSLSSGTYNEQFF.

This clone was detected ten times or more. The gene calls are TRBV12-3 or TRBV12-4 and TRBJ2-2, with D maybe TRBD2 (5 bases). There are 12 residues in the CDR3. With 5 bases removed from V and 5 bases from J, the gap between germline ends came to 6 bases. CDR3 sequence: CASSRGTGELFF. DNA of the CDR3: TGTGCCAGCAGTCGGGGAACCGGGGAGCTGTTTTTT.

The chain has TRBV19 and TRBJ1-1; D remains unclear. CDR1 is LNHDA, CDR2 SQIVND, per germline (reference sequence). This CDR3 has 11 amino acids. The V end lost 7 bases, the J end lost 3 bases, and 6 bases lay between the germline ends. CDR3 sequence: CASIRDTEAFF. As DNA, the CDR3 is TGTGCCAGTATTCGAGACACTGAAGCTTTCTTT. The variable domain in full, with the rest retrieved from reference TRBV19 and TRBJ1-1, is DGGITQSPKYLFRKEGQNVTLSCEQNLNHDAMYWYRQDPGQGLRLIYYSQIVNDFQKGDIAEGYSVSREKKESFPLTVTSAQKNPTAFYLCASIRDTEAFFGQGTRLTVV.

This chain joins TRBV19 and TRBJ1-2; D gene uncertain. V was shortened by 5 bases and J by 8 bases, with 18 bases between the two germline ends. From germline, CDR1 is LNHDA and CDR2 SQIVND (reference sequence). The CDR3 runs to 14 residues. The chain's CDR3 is CASSETGPTNGYTF. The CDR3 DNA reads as TGTGCCAGTAGTGAGACTGGCCCAACGAACGGCTACACCTTC.

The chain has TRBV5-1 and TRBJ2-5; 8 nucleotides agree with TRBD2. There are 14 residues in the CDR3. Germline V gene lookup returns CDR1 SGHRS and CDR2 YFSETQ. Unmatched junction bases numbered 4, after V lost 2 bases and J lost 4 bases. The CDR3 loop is CASSFQRERETQYF. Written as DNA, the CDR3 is TGCGCCAGCAGCTTCCAGCGGGAGCGAGAGACCCAGTACTTC. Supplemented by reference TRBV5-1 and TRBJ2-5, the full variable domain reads KAGVTQTPRYLIKTRGQQVTLSCSPISGHRSVSWYQQTPGQGLQFLFEYFSETQRNKGNFPGRFSGRQFSNSRSEMNVSTLELGDSALYLCASSFQRERETQYFGPGTRLLVL.

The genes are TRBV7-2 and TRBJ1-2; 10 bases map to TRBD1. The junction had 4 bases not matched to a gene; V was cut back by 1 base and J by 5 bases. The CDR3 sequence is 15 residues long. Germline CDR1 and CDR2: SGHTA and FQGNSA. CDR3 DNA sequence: TGTGCCAGCAGCTTAGGACAGGGGGCATTGTATGGCTACACCTTC. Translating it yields CASSLGQGALYGYTF.

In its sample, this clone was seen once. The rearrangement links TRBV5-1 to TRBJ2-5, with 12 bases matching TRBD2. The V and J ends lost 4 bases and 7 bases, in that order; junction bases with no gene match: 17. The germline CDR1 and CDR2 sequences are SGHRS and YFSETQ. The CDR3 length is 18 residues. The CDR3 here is CASSPGLAGPRREVTQYF. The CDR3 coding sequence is TGCGCCAGCAGCCCCGGACTAGCGGGACCCAGAAGGGAGGTGACCCAGTACTTC.